This TCR beta chain was obtained from a study of T cell responses to AZD1222 COVID-19 vaccine. Produced via immunoSEQ multiplex PCR; TCRdb's table is partial and in-frame only. This table holds some 280,000 clones, almost 95% found once. Study conclusions and caveats: Just a handful of people given AZD1222 tested seropositive at baseline. The donors showed a predominance of white British ancestry and of females, with possible underestimation of clonal diversity.

Comment on this clone: Its antigen is currently unknown.

The CDR3 has 13 amino acids. Germline CDR1 and CDR2: KGHSH and LQKENI. The germline V and J ends were trimmed by 4 bases and 1 base, with 7 bases remaining between them. The chain uses TRBV18 and TRBJ1-2; D gene unclear. The sequences come from peripheral blood, collected 28 days after the second AZD1222 dose. This receptor was identified in an adult who received the AZD1222 COVID-19 vaccine. The CDR3 DNA is TGTGCCAGCTCACGAGGTATTAACTATGGCTACACCTTC. This gives the protein CASSRGINYGYTF.